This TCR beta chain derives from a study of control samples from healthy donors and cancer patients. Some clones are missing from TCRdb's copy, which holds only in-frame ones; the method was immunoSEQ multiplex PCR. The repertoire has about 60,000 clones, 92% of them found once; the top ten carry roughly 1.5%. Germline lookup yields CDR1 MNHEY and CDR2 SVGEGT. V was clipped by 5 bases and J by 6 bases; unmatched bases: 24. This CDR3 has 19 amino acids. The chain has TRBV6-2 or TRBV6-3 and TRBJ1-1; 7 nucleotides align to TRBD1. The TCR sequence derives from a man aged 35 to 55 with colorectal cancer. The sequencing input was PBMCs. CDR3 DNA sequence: TGTGCCAGCAGTAGCGGATTAGAACTTAGGGGACAGCCGCCTCCTGAAGCTTTCTTT. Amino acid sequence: CASSSGLELRGQPPPEAFF.